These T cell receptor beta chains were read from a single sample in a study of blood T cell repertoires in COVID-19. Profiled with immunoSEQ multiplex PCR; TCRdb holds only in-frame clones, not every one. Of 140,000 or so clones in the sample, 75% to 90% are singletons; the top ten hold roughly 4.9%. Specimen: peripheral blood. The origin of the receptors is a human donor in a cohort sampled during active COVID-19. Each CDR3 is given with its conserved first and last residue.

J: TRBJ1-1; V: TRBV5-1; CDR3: CASSSGDRGDGTEAFF
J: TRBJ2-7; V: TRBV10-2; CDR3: CATRGDGPGYF
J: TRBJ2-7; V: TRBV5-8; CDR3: CASSLGGQGAYEQYF
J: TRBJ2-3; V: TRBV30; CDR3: CAWSVGGRDTQYF
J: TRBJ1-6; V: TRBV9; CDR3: CASSVDWNSPLHF
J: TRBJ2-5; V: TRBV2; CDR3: CASSGTSGYQETQYF
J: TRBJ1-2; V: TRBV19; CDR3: CASSIGRFYGYTF
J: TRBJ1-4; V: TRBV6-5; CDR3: CASSYRGRVGSEKLFF
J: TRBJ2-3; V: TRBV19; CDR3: CASSIGGRGTDTQYF
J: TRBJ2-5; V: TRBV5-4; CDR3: CASSLEGGDETQYF
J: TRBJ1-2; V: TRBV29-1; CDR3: CSVEAGESYTF
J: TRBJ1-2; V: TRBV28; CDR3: CASTPGGGRVYYGYTF
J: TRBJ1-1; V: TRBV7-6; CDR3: CASSVGGSAEAFF
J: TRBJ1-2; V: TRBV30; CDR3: CAWIPPGGPLYGYTF
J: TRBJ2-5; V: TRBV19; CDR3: CASTGRGGRTQETQYF
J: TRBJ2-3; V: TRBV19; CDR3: CASTRAGAVADTQYF